The T cell receptor (beta chain) under discussion was sequenced for a study of regulatory T cells in long-lasting Graves disease. Investigators prepared the TCR beta libraries by applying iRepertoire HTBI primers and Arm-PCR of CDR3 regions. MiXCR, run by TCRdb on the multiplex PCR reads, gives a single entry per CDR3 protein. There are some 400,000 distinct CDR3 sequences in the sample; under 15% occur only once, and roughly 17% lies in the top ten. The CDR3 covers 15 residues. V was cut by 6 bases and J by 4 bases, with 17 bases left in between. Germline CDR1 and CDR2: ENHRY and SYGVKD. The table lists this clonotype with many counts. Time point here: newly diagnosed GD, antithyroid drugs for less than 3 months. Making the TCR library involved RNA that had been extracted from PBMCs. This sample was also put to use in a study of T cells in Graves' hyperthyroidism and ophthalmopathy. From that second work: Exclusion criteria comprised uncontrolled infection, other autoimmune disease, pregnancy or lactation. First-round RT-PCR with HTBI primers amplified the TCR CDR3 region.

The origin of this receptor is a woman under 40 with Graves disease. This chain uses TRBV10-3 with TRBJ2-3; D may be TRBD1 (6 bases). The sample consisted of peripheral blood mononuclear cells (PBMCs), taken at new diagnosis, from a patient treated with antithyroid drugs. The CDR3 loop is CAISASAQGSDTQYF. The CDR3, as DNA: TGTGCCATCAGCGCGTCCGCTCAGGGGTCAGATACGCAGTATTTT.